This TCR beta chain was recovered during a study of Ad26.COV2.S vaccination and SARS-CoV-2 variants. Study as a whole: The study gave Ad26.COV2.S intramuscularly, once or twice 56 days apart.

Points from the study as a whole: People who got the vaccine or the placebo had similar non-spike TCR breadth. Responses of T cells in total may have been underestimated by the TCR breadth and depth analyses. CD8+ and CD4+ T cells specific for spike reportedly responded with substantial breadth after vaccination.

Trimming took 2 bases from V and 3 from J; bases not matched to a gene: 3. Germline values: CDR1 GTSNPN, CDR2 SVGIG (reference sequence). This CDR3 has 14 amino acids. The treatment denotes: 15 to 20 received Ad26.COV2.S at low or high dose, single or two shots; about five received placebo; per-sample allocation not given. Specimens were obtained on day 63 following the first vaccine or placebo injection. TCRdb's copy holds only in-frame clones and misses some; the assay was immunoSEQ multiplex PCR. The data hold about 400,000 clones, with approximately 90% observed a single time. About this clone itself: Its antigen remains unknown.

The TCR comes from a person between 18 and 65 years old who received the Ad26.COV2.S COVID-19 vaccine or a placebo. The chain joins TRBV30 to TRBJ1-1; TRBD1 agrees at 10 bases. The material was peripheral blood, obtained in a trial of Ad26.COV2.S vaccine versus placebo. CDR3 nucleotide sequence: TGTGCCTGGAGTACCGGGACAGGGGACACTGAAGCTTTCTTT. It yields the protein CAWSTGTGDTEAFF.